The TCR beta chain described here comes from a study of blood T cell repertoires in COVID-19. For the study at large: T cells, B-cell-depleted T cells, or PBMCs supplied cDNA or gDNA.

V was pared by 5 bases and J by 4 bases, with 23 bases between. The CDR3 runs to 17 residues. The germline V gene has CDR1 MDHEN and CDR2 SYDVKM. Some clones are missing from TCRdb's copy, which holds only in-frame ones; the method was immunoSEQ multiplex PCR. The sample contains about 260,000 clones, approximately 87% of which appear only once. The rearrangement uses TRBV28 and TRBJ1-1; D gene unclear. Source material: peripheral blood. This TCR came from a woman aged 50 to 65 with acute or convalescent COVID-19. This chain's CDR3 is CASSQPPYLAWGTEAFF. CDR3 DNA: TGTGCCAGCAGTCAACCTCCCTACCTAGCCTGGGGCACTGAAGCTTTCTTT.